Shown below are 24 T cell receptor beta chains from a single sample sequenced in a study of spatial heterogeneity in lung cancer. Study observations and caveats: In tumors, expanded intratumoral alpha and beta TCR counts tracked mutation counts.

TCRdb called the 5' RACE reads again in MiXCR, with one record for every CDR3 protein. The table lists about 800 distinct CDR3 sequences, roughly 6.9% of them singletons. No antigen has been identified for these receptors. Specified time point: sample taken at primary tumor resection. Sequences were derived from lung tumor tissue, sampled at surgery. The origin of the receptors is a male donor with early-stage non-small cell lung cancer.

This clonotype is termed medium-sized. The rearrangement links TRBV7-2 to TRBJ2-7; D might be TRBD2 (6 bases). This CDR3 region has 15 residues. V lost 0 bases to trimming and J lost 1 base, with 10 bases between them. CDR1 is SGHTA, CDR2 FQGNSA, per germline. The CDR3 sequence is CASSLASGGSYEQYF. DNA for the CDR3: TGTGCCAGCAGCTTAGCCTCAGGAGGGTCCTACGAGCAGTACTTC.

This clonotype is categorized as large. CDR3: CASSSKLWEDGGYTF. The CDR3, as DNA: TGTGCCAGCAGCTCGAAATTATGGGAAGACGGTGGCTACACCTTC. The chain recombines TRBV7-8 with TRBJ1-2, with D unresolved. The CDR3 runs to 15 residues. Trimming shortened V by 4 bases and J by 7 bases, and 19 bases separated the two germline ends. Germline CDR1 SGHVS, CDR2 FQNEAQ.

As for this clonotype: The junction shows a germline mismatch at one end, possibly a read error. The rearrangement uses TRBV7-9 and TRBJ2-3, with 8 bases lining up with TRBD1. The CDR3 runs 13 residues. Per the germline V gene, CDR1 is SEHNR and CDR2 is FQNEAQ (reference sequence). The CDR3 protein is CSRSGQGVDTQYF. CDR3 sequence (DNA): TGTTCCAGAAGTGGACAGGGCGTAGATACGCAGTATTTT.

Within the sample, this clonotype is large. This chain joins TRBV7-2 and TRBJ1-2, with D unclear. The germline V and J ends were trimmed by 5 bases and 2 bases, with 9 bases remaining between them. This CDR3 contains 13 residues. Germline V gives CDR1 SGHTA, CDR2 FQGNSA. CDR3: CASSETRNYGYTF. The CDR3 DNA sequence: TGTGCCAGCAGCGAGACACGAAACTATGGCTACACCTTC.

This clonotype is classed as medium-sized. This rearrangement joins TRBV4-3 to TRBJ2-3; maybe TRBD1 (5 bases). CDR1 is LGHNA and CDR2 is YSLEER in the germline V gene. CDR3 length: 14 amino acids. Trimming pared 5 bases from V and 6 bases from J, leaving 15 bases between. CDR3 DNA: TGCGCCAGCAGCGGGGCAGATGTGGGGGATACGCAGTATTTT. As protein: CASSGADVGDTQYF.

By its share, this clonotype is large. This chain uses TRBV6-6 with TRBJ2-7, with TRBD1 identical over 12 bases. V shed 5 bases, J shed 1 base, and the junction held 9 bases outside the gene matches. Germline V gene lookup returns CDR1 MNHNY and CDR2 SVGAGI (reference sequence). This CDR3 comprises 17 residues. This CDR3 reads CASSTGDRGRRSYEQYF. The CDR3 coding sequence is TGTGCCAGCAGTACTGGGGACAGGGGGCGGAGATCCTACGAGCAGTACTTC.

In its sample, this clonotype is large. The rearrangement links TRBV19 to TRBJ2-3; the D gene is possibly TRBD2 (6 bases). The ends were cut back, 1 base at V and 1 base at J, with 9 bases in the middle. The CDR3 covers 15 residues. Germline values: CDR1 LNHDA, CDR2 SQIVND (reference sequence). This CDR3 reads CASSIGGGGTDTQYF. CDR3 DNA: TGTGCCAGTAGTATAGGAGGAGGGGGCACAGATACGCAGTATTTT.

By its share, this clonotype is medium-sized. This rearrangement joins TRBV5-4 to TRBJ2-7, with D possibly being TRBD2 (7 bases). The CDR3 has 16 residues. V was cut by 2 bases and J by 2 bases, with 17 bases left in between. Per the germline V gene, CDR1 is SGHNT and CDR2 is YYREEE (reference sequence). Here the CDR3 reads CASSFFAGDNTYEQYF. DNA for the CDR3: TGTGCCAGCAGCTTCTTCGCGGGGGACAATACCTACGAGCAGTACTTC. The full variable domain, with the rest looked up from reference TRBV5-4 and TRBJ2-7, is ETGVTQSPTHLIKTRGQQVTLRCSSQSGHNTVSWYQQALGQGPQFIFQYYREEENGRGNFPPRFSGLQFPNYSSELNVNALELDDSALYLCASSFFAGDNTYEQYFGPGTRLTVT.

This clonotype is medium-sized (0.01 to 0.1%) within its sample. The J gene is TRBJ2-7, the V gene TRBV4-3, with 9 bases that match TRBD1. The CDR3 spans 17 residues. J lost 4 bases, V lost 2 bases, and 12 bases had no gene match. Germline assignment: CDR1 LGHNA and CDR2 YSLEER. CDR3 nucleotide sequence: TGCGCCAGCAGCCAATCCACCCTACAGGGGGCTCAATACGAGCAGTACTTC. It codes for CASSQSTLQGAQYEQYF.

Judged by abundance, this clonotype is large. The CDR3 protein is CASSLDQGTDTQYF. In DNA form, the CDR3 reads TGTGCCAGCAGCTTGGATCAGGGAACAGATACGCAGTATTTT. The rearrangement links TRBV5-6 to TRBJ2-3; TRBD1 is a possible D gene (5 bases). Germline V gene lookup returns CDR1 SGHDT and CDR2 YYEEEE. The CDR3 sequence is 14 residues long. Trimming took 0 bases from V and 3 from J, leaving 8 bases between them.

This chain joins TRBV28 and TRBJ2-2; D is unresolved. V shed 4 bases and J shed 2 bases, with 11 bases lying between them. The CDR3 has 15 amino acids. The germline V gene has CDR1 MDHEN and CDR2 SYDVKM. In DNA form, the CDR3 reads TGTGCCAGCAGTTCACCGGGCCTAAACACCGGGGAGCTGTTTTTT. This codes for CASSSPGLNTGELFF.

This clonotype ranks as large (0.1 to 1%). The V gene is TRBV6-6, the J gene TRBJ1-4; D ambiguous. The CDR3 is made up of 15 amino acids. Germline CDR1 is MNHNY and CDR2 is SVGAGI (reference sequence). V shed 0 bases and J shed 8 bases, with 13 bases lying between them. The CDR3 region has the DNA TGTGCCAGCAGTTACTCGGCGGGAGGTCGGGAAAAACTGTTTTTT. Translated, it gives CASSYSAGGREKLFF.

Judged by abundance, this clonotype is medium-sized. This chain connects TRBV3-1 to TRBJ2-5; TRBD2 matches at 9 bases. CDR1 LGHDT and CDR2 YNNKEL come from the germline V gene (reference sequence). V shed 3 bases, J shed 5 bases, and the junction held 10 bases outside the gene matches. This CDR3 is 16 amino acids long. This CDR3 reads CASSHQRAGGFETQYF. CDR3 sequence (DNA): TGTGCCAGCAGCCATCAAAGGGCGGGGGGGTTTGAGACCCAGTACTTC.

This clonotype is deemed large. The V and J genes are TRBV4-3 and TRBJ2-1, with 10 bases matching TRBD2. CDR1 and CDR2 from the germline V gene are LGHNA and YSLEER. With V trimmed by 1 base and J by 0 bases, 6 bases remained unmatched. The CDR3 is 18 amino acids. The CDR3 reads CASSQAPSGGSSYNEQFF. Written as DNA, the CDR3 is TGCGCCAGCAGCCAAGCCCCTAGCGGGGGAAGCTCCTACAATGAGCAGTTCTTC.

By proportion, this clonotype is large. CDR3 in amino acids: CASSFWTSGGRDTQYF. In DNA form, the CDR3 reads TGTGCCAGCAGCTTTTGGACTAGCGGGGGGAGGGATACGCAGTATTTT. V usage is TRBV7-9 and J usage is TRBJ2-3; TRBD2 aligns across 14 bases. With 3 bases clipped from V and 6 bases from J, the junction kept 5 bases outside the gene matches. Germline V CDR1 and CDR2: SEHNR, FQNEAQ (reference sequence). This CDR3 region has 16 residues.

Regarding this clonotype: A much larger clone is a single base away; this may be a read error. This sequence joins TRBV27 and TRBJ1-1; possible D gene TRBD1, 6 bases. The CDR3 is made up of 16 amino acids. Germline CDR1 reads MNHEY; CDR2 reads SMNVEV (reference sequence). The CDR3 reads CASRKLVRGYYTGAFF. For the CDR3, the DNA is TGTGCCAGCCGTAAATTGGTCAGGGGATATTACACTGGAGCTTTCTTT.

This clonotype was counted only a few times. This chain connects TRBV3-1 to TRBJ2-1, with TRBD2 matching 11 bases. The V gene's germline CDR1 is LGHDT and CDR2 YNNKEL (reference sequence). The CDR3 is 15 amino acids. The junction had 2 bases not matched to a gene; V was cut back by 4 bases and J by 3 bases. The CDR3 DNA reads TGTGCCAGCAGCCCCGGGACTAGCGGCTACAATGAGCAGTTCTTC. Protein product: CASSPGTSGYNEQFF.

The chain employs TRBV28 and TRBJ2-1; perhaps D is TRBD1 or TRBD2 (5 bases each). The CDR3 runs 14 residues. The V end lost 8 bases, the J end lost 5 bases, and 16 bases lay between the germline ends. Germline-derived CDR1 and CDR2 are MDHEN and SYDVKM. For the CDR3, the DNA is TGTGCCAGCTCCGGGACCGAAACCAACAATGAGCAGTTCTTC. It encodes CASSGTETNNEQFF.

In this sample, this clonotype is large. This rearrangement joins TRBV18 to TRBJ2-3; a weak D match, TRBD1 (6 bases). CDR1 is KGHSH, CDR2 LQKENI, per germline. V was shortened by 6 bases and J by 4 bases, with 11 bases between the two germline ends. The CDR3 contains 13 residues. Here the CDR3 DNA reads TGTGCCAGCTCGCTTGAGGGGGCAGATACGCAGTATTTT. It codes for CASSLEGADTQYF.

By sample share, this clonotype is large. The chain carries TRBV23-1 and TRBJ1-5, with D unclear. TRBV23-1 counts as an open reading frame of uncertain function. The CDR3 runs 11 residues. V lost 4 bases and J 7 bases, leaving 5 bases between the germline ends. CDR3 in amino acids: CASSRQQPQHF. In nucleotides, the CDR3 is TGCGCCAGCAGTCGTCAGCAGCCCCAGCATTTT.

Judged by abundance, this clonotype is large (0.1 to 1%). The V call is TRBV9, the J call TRBJ2-2; possible D gene TRBD1, 5 bases. CDR3 length equals 14 residues. Germline CDR1 reads SGDLS; CDR2 reads YYNGEE. Trimming removed 3 bases from V and 1 base from J, with 7 bases in between. The CDR3: CASSAGQNTGELFF. The DNA of the CDR3 is TGTGCCAGCAGCGCCGGACAGAACACCGGGGAGCTGTTTTTT.

By frequency in the sample, this clonotype is large. V is TRBV28 and J is TRBJ2-7, with 12 positions matching TRBD1. V lost 4 bases, J lost 7 bases, and 14 bases stayed unmatched. CDR1 and CDR2 from the germline V gene are MDHEN and SYDVKM. This CDR3 contains 17 residues. This CDR3 is CASSSPNTGTGGYEQYF. The CDR3 DNA sequence: TGTGCCAGCAGTTCCCCGAACACCGGGACAGGGGGCTATGAGCAGTACTTC.

This sequence joins TRBV5-1 and TRBJ1-2; no firm D call. The CDR3 has 15 residues. Deletions cut 2 bases from V and 6 bases from J, with 17 bases between. Germline CDR1 and CDR2: SGHRS and YFSETQ. CDR3 residues: CASSLGPGPDNGYTF. The CDR3 region has the DNA TGCGCCAGCAGCTTAGGGCCCGGCCCTGACAATGGCTACACCTTC.

In its sample, this clonotype ranks as medium-sized. The chain is built from TRBV27 and TRBJ2-7, with TRBD1 matching 8 bases. This CDR3 is 13 amino acids long. J was trimmed by 7 bases and V by 3 bases; bases with no gene match: 5. Germline CDR1 reads MNHEY; CDR2 reads SMNVEV (reference sequence). Written as DNA, the CDR3 is TGTGCCAGCAGTTTCGGACAGGGAAGAGAGCAGTACTTC. Its translation is CASSFGQGREQYF.